The clone carrying this TCR beta chain was found a few times. V shed 5 bases and J shed 2 bases, with 16 bases lying between them. The germline V gene encodes CDR1 SGHRS and CDR2 YFSETQ. This CDR3 comprises 15 residues. TCRdb's copy holds only in-frame clones and misses some; the assay was immunoSEQ multiplex PCR. The data show approximately 270,000 clones, with 85% to 95% seen just once and 0.55% held by the top ten. This sample stems from a study of T cell responses to AZD1222 COVID-19 vaccine. The receptor was isolated from an adult who received the AZD1222 COVID-19 vaccine. Sequencing was performed on peripheral blood, taken 28 days after the second AZD1222 dose. This chain joins TRBV5-1 and TRBJ1-2; D may be TRBD1 (5 bases). CDR3 amino acids: CASSDPNGGNYGYTF. In nucleotides, the CDR3 is TGCGCCAGCAGTGACCCGAATGGGGGGAACTATGGCTACACCTTC.